This T cell receptor (beta chain) came from a study of blood T cell repertoires in COVID-19. Study details: COVID-19 samples collected from the United States, Italy and Spain covered acute and convalescent phases. T cells, B-cell-depleted T cells, or PBMCs supplied cDNA or gDNA.

In the authors' workflow: Scientists estimated how many nucleated cells there were by amplifying reference gene primers. Sequencing used immunoSEQ multiplex PCR; TCRdb keeps in-frame clones, though not all of them. D and trimming were read from the DNA, whereas the V and J calls and clone size are those reported in that table. This table holds 150,000 to 200,000 clones, 82% found once. Germline CDR1 and CDR2: SGHVS and FQNEAQ. V lost 3 bases and J lost 7; bases outside the gene matches: 2. The CDR3 runs to 12 residues. The sequenced material came from peripheral blood. The chain employs TRBV7-8 and TRBJ1-2; 7 bases agree with TRBD1. The receptor was derived from a woman in her 70s with acute or convalescent COVID-19. In DNA, the CDR3 is TGTGCCAGCAGCTTGGACAGGCGTGGCTACACCTTC. It is translated as CASSLDRRGYTF.